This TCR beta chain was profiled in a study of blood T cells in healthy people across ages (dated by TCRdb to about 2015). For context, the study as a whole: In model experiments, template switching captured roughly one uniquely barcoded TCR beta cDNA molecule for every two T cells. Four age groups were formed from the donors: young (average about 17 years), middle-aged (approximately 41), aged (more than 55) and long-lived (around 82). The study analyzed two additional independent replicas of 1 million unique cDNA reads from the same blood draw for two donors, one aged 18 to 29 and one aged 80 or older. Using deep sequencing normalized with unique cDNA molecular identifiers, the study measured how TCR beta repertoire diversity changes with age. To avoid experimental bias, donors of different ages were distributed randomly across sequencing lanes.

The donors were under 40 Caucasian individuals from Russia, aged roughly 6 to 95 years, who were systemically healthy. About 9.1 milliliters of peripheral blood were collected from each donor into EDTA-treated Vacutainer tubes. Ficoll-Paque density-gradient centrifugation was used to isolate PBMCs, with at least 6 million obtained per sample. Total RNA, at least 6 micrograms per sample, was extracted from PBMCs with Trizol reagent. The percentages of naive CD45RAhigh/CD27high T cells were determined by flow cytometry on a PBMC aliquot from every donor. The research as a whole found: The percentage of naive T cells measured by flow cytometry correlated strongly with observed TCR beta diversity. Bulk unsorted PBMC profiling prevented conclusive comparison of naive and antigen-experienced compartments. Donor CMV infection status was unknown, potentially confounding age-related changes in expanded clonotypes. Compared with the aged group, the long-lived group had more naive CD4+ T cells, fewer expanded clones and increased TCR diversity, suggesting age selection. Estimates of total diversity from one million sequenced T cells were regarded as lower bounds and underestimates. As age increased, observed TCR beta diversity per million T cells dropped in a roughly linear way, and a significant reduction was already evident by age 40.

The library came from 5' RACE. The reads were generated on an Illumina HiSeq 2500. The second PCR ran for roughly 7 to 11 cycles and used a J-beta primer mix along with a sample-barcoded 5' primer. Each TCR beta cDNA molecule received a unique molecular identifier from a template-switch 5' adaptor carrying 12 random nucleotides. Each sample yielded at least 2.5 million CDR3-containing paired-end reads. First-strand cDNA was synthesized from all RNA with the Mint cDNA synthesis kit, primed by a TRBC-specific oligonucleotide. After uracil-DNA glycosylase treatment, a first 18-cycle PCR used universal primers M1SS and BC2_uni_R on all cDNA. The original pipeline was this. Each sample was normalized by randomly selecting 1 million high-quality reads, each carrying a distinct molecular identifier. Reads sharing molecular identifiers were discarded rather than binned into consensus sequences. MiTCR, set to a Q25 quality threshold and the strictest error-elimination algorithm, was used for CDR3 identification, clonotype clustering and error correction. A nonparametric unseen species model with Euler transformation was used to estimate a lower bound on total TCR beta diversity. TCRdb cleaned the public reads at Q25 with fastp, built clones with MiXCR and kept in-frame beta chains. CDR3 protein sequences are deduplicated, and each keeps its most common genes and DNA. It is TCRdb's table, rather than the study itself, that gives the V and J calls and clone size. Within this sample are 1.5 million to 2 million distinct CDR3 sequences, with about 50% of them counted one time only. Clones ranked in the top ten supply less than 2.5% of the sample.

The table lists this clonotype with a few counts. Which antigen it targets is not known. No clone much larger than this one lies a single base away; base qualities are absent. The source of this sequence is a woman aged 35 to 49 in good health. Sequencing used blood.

The CDR3 protein is CASSNTLPGLAKNIQYF. In nucleotides, the sequence is TGTGCCAGCAGTAATACCCTTCCGGGATTAGCCAAAAACATTCAGTACTTC. The rearranged chain carries TRBV6-1 and TRBJ2-4; the best D guess is TRBD2, with 5 bases matching. V lost 5 bases and J lost 0 bases; the stretch between them is 17 bases long. The CDR3 sequence holds 17 residues, the cysteine and phenylalanine included. Only the CDR3 region is kept as DNA, spanning 51 bases read in frame from base 1. Reading the germline V gene gives CDR1 MNHNS and CDR2 SASEGT.